This T cell receptor (beta chain) stems from a study of blood T cell repertoires in COVID-19 (dated by TCRdb to the early 2020s). About the study as a whole: Samples covering the acute and convalescent phases of COVID-19 were provided by collaborators in the United States, Italy and Spain. The material from the prospective study consisted of cDNA or gDNA derived from T cells, B-cell-depleted T cells, or PBMCs. Subjects who had been exposed to COVID-19, were actively infected with it, or had recovered from it provided the deeply sampled blood TCRbeta repertoires that made up the dataset. The repertoires were released in a freely available public database intended as a resource for research on the immune response to SARS-CoV-2. Samples were obtained from the ongoing ImmuneRACE study (first 160 participants) and from over 1,000 subjects provided by 6 global collaborators. A de-identified subject ID, COVID-19 status, age in years and sex were almost always included in the sample metadata. Where HLA class I and class II types were available, the types were taken from metadata supplied by the sample provider, not from assay-based typing.

Study-wide conclusions, independent of this receptor: How much clinical and demographic metadata was included differed by source and by participant, and the metadata was provided uncurated.

Comments on this clone: Its antigen remains unidentified. No clone much larger than this one lies a single base away; base qualities are absent.

Germline trimming amounts to 2 bases on V and 3 bases on J, with 8 as the count of junction bases outside the gene matches. The CDR3 has 17 amino acids, counting the end cysteine and phenylalanine. The sequence is cut down to CDR3 DNA, 51 bases in frame from base 1. From a lookup of the germline V gene (reference sequence), CDR1 and CDR2 are MNHEY and SMNVEV. Collaborating institutions collected whole blood in K2EDTA tubes following their own protocols. For TCRbeta analysis, collaborators shipped samples in one of three forms: frozen whole blood, isolated PBMCs, or DNA extracted from either of those sample types. The immunoSEQ Assay, a bias-controlled multiplex PCR, was used to amplify TCRbeta CDR3 regions from genomic DNA. Processing in the source paper ran as follows. Within the assay, amplification of reference gene primers was used to estimate how many nucleated cells each sample contained. To quantify the absolute abundance of each unique TCRbeta CDR3 rearrangement, sequence reads were collapsed and filtered. For each sample, productive Simpson clonality was calculated by taking the square root of Simpson's diversity index across productive rearrangements. The immuneACCESS repertoire file appears here via TCRdb, limited to in-frame rearrangements. These files lack a portion of the clones; in checked studies, under half of the deficit traces to unresolved V genes, and the cause of the others is not known. The V and J calls and clone size are taken from that table; D and trimming were inferred from the DNA. The sample table lists 68,000 or so clones, around 80% of them with a count of one. The top ten constitute approximately 9.2% of the sample.

This TCR was recovered from a woman aged 50 to 60 with acute or convalescent COVID-19. The specimen sequenced was peripheral blood. Recombination joined TRBV27 with TRBJ2-1; 9 of the junction bases match TRBD2. The DNA sequence reads TGTGCCAGCAGTTTAAGGGTAGCGGGAGCGATCTACAATGAGCAGTTCTTC. The translation is CASSLRVAGAIYNEQFF.